The clone carrying this T cell receptor beta chain was seen a handful of times. Antigen: not known. Baseline, cycle 4 day 1, and cycle 7 day 1 were the blood sampling points. This record comes from a study of OX40 agonist ivuxolimab in advanced cancers. Across the study: Dose-escalation patients' cancers were hepatocellular carcinoma, melanoma, renal cell or head and neck cancer.

Sequencing was performed with immunoSEQ multiplex PCR; in TCRdb, only in-frame clones are kept and a portion is missing. The sample has 10,000 to 13,000 clones; 65% to 85% are singletons. Overall study findings and caveats: Fewer expanded clones were found on average in CD4+ than in CD8+ T cells.

Material: CD4+ or CD8+ T cells sorted from blood, obtained in a trial of the OX40 agonist ivuxolimab. This sequence originates from an adult with an advanced solid tumor such as melanoma, head and neck, liver or kidney cancer.

The CDR3 spells CASSQQYQETQYF. The CDR3 DNA reads TGTGCCAGCAGCCAACAGTACCAAGAGACCCAGTACTTC. The chain couples TRBV14 to TRBJ2-5, with D uncertain. V dropped 2 bases and J dropped 0 bases, with 4 bases sitting between them. Germline V gene sequence: CDR1 SGHDN, CDR2 FVKESK. The CDR3 is 13 residues long.